Listed below are T cell receptor beta chains from one sample, sequenced in a study of blood T cell repertoires in COVID-19. Clones were read by immunoSEQ multiplex PCR, and TCRdb kept only the in-frame ones, dropping some. The sample yields approximately 170,000 clones, 85% to 90% seen once. Source material: peripheral blood. The origin of the receptors is a woman of 80 years or more in a cohort sampled during active or convalescent COVID-19. Each CDR3 is given with its conserved first and last residue. The D gene is left open where the match is weak. Some rows have no size entry. The others give once, few or many, or a class for an expanded clone.

d_call j_call v_call clone_size cdr3_nt cdr3_aa
TRBD1 TRBJ2-5 TRBV10-2 - TGCGCCAGCAGTGAGTATTGGATAGGGGGCGAGGAGACCCAGTACTTC CASSEYWIGGEETQYF
- TRBJ2-1 TRBV29-1 - TGCAGCGTTGAAGATTACGCGGCCGATTCCTACAATGAGCAGTTCTTC CSVEDYAADSYNEQFF
TRBD1 TRBJ1-2 TRBV12-5 - TGTGCTAGTGGCACGGGACAGTCCTATGGCTACACCTTC CASGTGQSYGYTF
- TRBJ2-5 TRBV9 few TGTGCCAGCAGCGTCTTGACAGGCCACCAAGAGACCCAGTACTTC CASSVLTGHQETQYF
- TRBJ1-2 TRBV19 - TGTGCCAGCAAACCCCCGAGTCCTAACTATGGCTACACCTTC CASKPPSPNYGYTF
- TRBJ1-2 TRBV6-5 - TGTGCCAGCAGTTACTCCCAGGGGCAGGGCTACACCTTC CASSYSQGQGYTF
- TRBJ1-5 TRBV2 - TGTGCCAGCACCACAGGCCCGGCTAGCAATCAGCCCCAGCATTTT CASTTGPASNQPQHF
TRBD1 TRBJ1-2 TRBV7-8 - TGTGCCAGCAGCTTAGGACAGGGGTTGGGCTATGGCTACACCTTC CASSLGQGLGYGYTF
TRBD1 TRBJ1-2 TRBV11-2 - TGTGCCAGCAGCTTAGTTCCAGGGGGGAGAAGTAACTATGGCTACACCTTC CASSLVPGGRSNYGYTF
TRBD1 TRBJ1-2 TRBV4-1 - TGCGCCAGCAGCCATCTAGGACAGGGGTTCGATTTCTCGGAAGGCTACACCTTC CASSHLGQGFDFSEGYTF
- TRBJ1-1 TRBV7-8 - TGTGCCAGCAGCAGGATGGAGGGGACGATGAACACTGAAGCTTTCTTT CASSRMEGTMNTEAFF
- TRBJ1-2 TRBV20-1 once TGCAGTGCCGACAGAACCTATGGCTACACCTTC CSADRTYGYTF
- TRBJ1-6 TRBV7-7 - TGTGCTAGCAGCTTAGTTACTTTGAGCTCCTATAATTCACCCCTCCACTTT CASSLVTLSSYNSPLHF
- TRBJ1-2 TRBV9 - TGTGCCAGCAGCGTAGAAGGAAGGGGTGGCTACACCTTC CASSVEGRGGYTF
- TRBJ2-7 TRBV7-9 - TGTGCCAGCAGCTTAGGTGGGGCAAAGCAGTACTTC CASSLGGAKQYF
- TRBJ2-2 TRBV14 - TGTGCCAGCAGCCAAGATCGATCCGGGAAATCCTGGCGGGGGGAGCTGTTTTTT CASSQDRSGKSWRGELFF
TRBD1 TRBJ1-6 TRBV2 - TGTGCCAGCAGCGGACAGGGAGGGGTAGTTAGTTCACCCCTCCACTTT CASSGQGGVVSSPLHF
- TRBJ2-1 TRBV11-2 - TGTGCCAGCACCTCCCAAGCAGACCCCGGGGTGAGTGAGCAGTTCTTC CASTSQADPGVSEQFF
TRBD1 TRBJ2-1 TRBV18 once TGTGCCAGCTCGGACAGGGTCGATGAGCAGTTCTTC CASSDRVDEQFF
TRBD1 TRBJ1-3 TRBV9 - TGTGCCAGCAGCGCCACGACAGGGTCTGGAAACACCATATATTTT CASSATTGSGNTIYF
TRBD1 TRBJ1-6 TRBV25-1 - TGTGCCAGCAGTGTTGGGACAGGGCGCAATTCACCCCTCCACTTT CASSVGTGRNSPLHF
- TRBJ1-1 TRBV18 - TGTGCCAGCTCACAACCTGAAGGGAGCATGAACACTGAAGCTTTCTTT CASSQPEGSMNTEAFF
- TRBJ1-3 TRBV7-2 - TGTGCCAGCAGCTTTCTCCACACCATATATTTT CASSFLHTIYF
TRBD1 TRBJ1-2 TRBV3-1/TRBV3-2 - TGTGCCAGCAGCAAACCGGGACAGGGGATTGGAGGGTATGGCTACACCTTC CASSKPGQGIGGYGYTF
- TRBJ1-6 TRBV28 - TGTGCCAGCAGTAGCCCCTATAATTCACCCCTCCACTTT CASSSPYNSPLHF
- TRBJ2-7 TRBV18 few TGTGCCAGCTCACAACAGGGAATCGGCTACGAGCAGTACTTC CASSQQGIGYEQYF
- TRBJ2-5 TRBV7-9 - TGTGCCAGCAGCTTAGCGCGGGGGCACGGGGAGACCCAGTACTTC CASSLARGHGETQYF
- TRBJ2-1 TRBV9 - TGTGCCAGCAGCCAGGGCGGGGAGAATGAGCAGTTCTTC CASSQGGENEQFF
TRBD1 TRBJ2-5 TRBV3-1/TRBV3-2 once TGTGCCAGCAGCCAAGCGGGACAGGGGCCTAACCAAGAGACCCAGTACTTC CASSQAGQGPNQETQYF
- TRBJ1-1 TRBV7-2 - TGTGCCAGCAGCTTAGGGCCTCTTAACACTGAAGCTTTCTTT CASSLGPLNTEAFF
TRBD1 TRBJ2-1 TRBV28 - TGTGCCAGCAGCAGTGGACAGGGGACCCTCAATGAGCAGTTCTTC CASSSGQGTLNEQFF
TRBD1 TRBJ2-1 TRBV7-9 - TGTGCCAGCAGCTTCACAGGGGGGAATGATGAGCAGTTCTTC CASSFTGGNDEQFF
TRBD1 TRBJ1-2 TRBV5-6 once TGTGCCAGCAGCCCGGGGACAGAAAACTATGGCTACACCTTC CASSPGTENYGYTF
- TRBJ2-3 TRBV4-1 - TGCGCCAGCCGACCAGGTTTTAGCACAGATACGCAGTATTTT CASRPGFSTDTQYF
TRBD1 TRBJ1-2 TRBV5-1 - TGCGCCAGCAGCAGACAGGGGGATGGCGGCTACACCTTC CASSRQGDGGYTF
- TRBJ1-2 TRBV5-1 - TGCGCCAGCAGCCCACGTCAGGGGACCTATGGCTACACCTTC CASSPRQGTYGYTF
- TRBJ1-1 TRBV19 - TGTGCCAGTAGTATTCGGTCGGACACTGAAGCTTTCTTT CASSIRSDTEAFF
- TRBJ1-1 TRBV5-6 - TGTGCCAGCAGTTTCGGGCCGGGGGGTGCCACTGAAGCTTTCTTT CASSFGPGGATEAFF
- TRBJ2-5 TRBV30 - TGTGCCGGAAGCACCCCGGGACACCCAATTAGGGAGACCCAGTACTTC CAGSTPGHPIRETQYF
TRBD1 TRBJ1-2 TRBV9 - TGTGCCAGCAGCGTATCAGGGGGTGACTATGGCTACACCTTC CASSVSGGDYGYTF
- TRBJ1-1 TRBV18 - TGTGCCAGCTCACAGGACATGAACACTGAAGCTTTCTTT CASSQDMNTEAFF
TRBD1 TRBJ1-2 TRBV11-2 - TGTGCCAGCAGCGCCCCCAGACAGGGTTCTAACTATGGCTACACCTTC CASSAPRQGSNYGYTF
- TRBJ1-1 TRBV10-1 few TGCGCCAGCAGTGAGACTCTGATGGGACACCCGAACACTGAAGCTTTCTTT CASSETLMGHPNTEAFF
- TRBJ1-6 TRBV6-6 - TGTGCCAGCACCTACGGGGGGAGGCATAATTCACCCCTCCACTTT CASTYGGRHNSPLHF
TRBD1 TRBJ1-3 TRBV7-6 once TGTGCCAGCAGCTTAGTTGACAGGGGTGCTCACACCATATATTTT CASSLVDRGAHTIYF
- TRBJ1-2 TRBV2 - TGTGCCAGCACTGAGGGCTTTCTTGACGGCTACACCTTC CASTEGFLDGYTF
- TRBJ1-1 TRBV6-2/TRBV6-3 - TGTGCCAGCAGTTACGGGCAGAGGAACACTGAAGCTTTCTTT CASSYGQRNTEAFF
- TRBJ2-7 TRBV6-5 - TGTGCCAGCAGTTACGCCCCGGGAGTCTACGAGCAGTACTTC CASSYAPGVYEQYF
TRBD1 TRBJ1-2 TRBV30 - TGTGCCTCTTCTCCAGGGGGCTTCTATGGCTACACCTTC CASSPGGFYGYTF
- TRBJ1-4 TRBV30 - TGTGCCTGGGGCCCCACAGGGAATGAAAAACTGTTTTTT CAWGPTGNEKLFF
- TRBJ2-5 TRBV15 - TGTGCCACCAGCAGAGATTGGAGCGCGGGCCGAGAGACCCAGTACTTC CATSRDWSAGRETQYF
TRBD2 TRBJ2-3 TRBV4-1 - TGCGCCAGCAGCTACCTAGCGGGGATGCGTGATACGCAGTATTTT CASSYLAGMRDTQYF
- TRBJ1-3 TRBV27 - TGTGCCAGCAGTTTACACAGGGCTGGAAACACCATATATTTT CASSLHRAGNTIYF
TRBD1 TRBJ1-2 TRBV5-1 few TGCGCCAGCAGCCGAACAGGGGGAGGTGCAGATGGCTACACCTTC CASSRTGGGADGYTF
- TRBJ1-4 TRBV18 - TGTGCCAGCTCACCAACTACGGGAGAGGGTGAAAAACTGTTTTTT CASSPTTGEGEKLFF
- TRBJ2-1 TRBV20-1 - TGCAGTGCCAACTTGCAATGGGAGCAGTTCTTC CSANLQWEQFF